The sequence of this TCR beta chain was determined in a study of T cell changes during pregnancy in multiple sclerosis. Germline V gene sequence: CDR1 KGHSH, CDR2 LQKENI. CDR3 length equals 14 residues. Trimming removed 6 bases at V and 3 bases at J, with 14 bases between. The table came from immunoSEQ multiplex PCR; TCRdb's copy has only in-frame clones and leaves some out. The table has fewer than 130,000 clones, 91% seen once; the top ten hold about 3.2%. The chain is built from TRBV18 and TRBJ1-1; the D gene is possibly TRBD1 (5 bases). Specimen: peripheral blood, collected after pregnancy. The clonotype comes from a female donor with multiple sclerosis, enrolled in a pregnancy study. This chain's CDR3 is CASSPPTAYTEAFF. DNA of the CDR3: TGTGCCAGCTCCCCCCCGACAGCTTACACTGAAGCTTTCTTT.